The clone carrying this T cell receptor (beta chain) is classed as medium-sized by frequency. Per germline, CDR1 DFQATT and CDR2 SNEGSKA (reference sequence). The CDR3 runs to 15 residues. These data are taken from a study of CXCR3-negative and CXCR3-positive naive CD8 T cells. cDNA libraries for TRB were generated by 5' RACE incorporating UMI labels. TCRdb reanalyzed the 5' RACE reads, giving one entry per CDR3 protein sequence and no DNA. With tens of thousands of distinct CDR3 sequences in the sample, the ten largest clones hold around 20%. This receptor was taken from a human donor in good health. Some clones in this sample may be carry-over from other donors' samples. The sample was memory CD8+ T cells from blood. The V and J genes are TRBV20-1 and TRBJ1-1; TCRdb selects TRBD1, and the lack of DNA leaves this call unchecked. The CDR3 protein is CSATGGGIMNTEAFF.